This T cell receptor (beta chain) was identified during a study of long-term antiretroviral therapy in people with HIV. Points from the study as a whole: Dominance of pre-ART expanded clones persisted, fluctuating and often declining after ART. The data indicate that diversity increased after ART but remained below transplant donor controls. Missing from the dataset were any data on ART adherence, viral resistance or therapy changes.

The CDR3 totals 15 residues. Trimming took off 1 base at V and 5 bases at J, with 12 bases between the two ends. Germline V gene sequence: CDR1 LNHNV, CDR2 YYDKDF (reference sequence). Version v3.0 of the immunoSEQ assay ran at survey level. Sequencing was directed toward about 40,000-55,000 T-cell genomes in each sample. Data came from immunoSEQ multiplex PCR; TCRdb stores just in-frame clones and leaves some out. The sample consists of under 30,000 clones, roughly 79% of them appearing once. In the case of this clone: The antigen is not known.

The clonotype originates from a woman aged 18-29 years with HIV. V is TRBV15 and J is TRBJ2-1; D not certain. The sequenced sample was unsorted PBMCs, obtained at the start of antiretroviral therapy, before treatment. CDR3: CATSRAVTGHNEQFF. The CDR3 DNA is TGTGCCACCAGCAGAGCCGTGACTGGCCACAATGAGCAGTTCTTC.